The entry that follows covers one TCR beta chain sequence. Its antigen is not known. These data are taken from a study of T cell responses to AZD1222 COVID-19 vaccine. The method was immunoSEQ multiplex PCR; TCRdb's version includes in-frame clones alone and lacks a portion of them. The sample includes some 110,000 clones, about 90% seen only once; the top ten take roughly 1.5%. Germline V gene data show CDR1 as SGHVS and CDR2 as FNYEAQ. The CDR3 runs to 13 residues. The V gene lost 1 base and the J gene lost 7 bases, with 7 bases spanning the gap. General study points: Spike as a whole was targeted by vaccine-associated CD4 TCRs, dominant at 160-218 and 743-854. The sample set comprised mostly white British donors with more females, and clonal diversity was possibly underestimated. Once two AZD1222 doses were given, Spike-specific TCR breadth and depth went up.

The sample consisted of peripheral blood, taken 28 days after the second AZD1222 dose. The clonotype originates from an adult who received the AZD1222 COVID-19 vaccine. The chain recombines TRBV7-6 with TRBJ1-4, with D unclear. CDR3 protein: CASSLVYGEKLFF. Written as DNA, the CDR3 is TGTGCCAGCAGCTTAGTTTATGGTGAAAAACTGTTTTTT.